This T cell receptor beta chain was sequenced for a study of OX40 agonist ivuxolimab in advanced cancers. Study information: Patients receiving dose escalation had hepatocellular carcinoma, melanoma, renal cell or head and neck cancer. Those enrolled were roughly 80% male, with a mean age of around 60 years and ages from about 20 to 90.

Germline V gene data show CDR1 as SNHLY and CDR2 as FYNNEI. The V gene lost 6 bases and the J gene lost 7 bases, with 13 bases spanning the gap. The CDR3 spans 13 residues. A remark on this clone: Its target is not known.

This table comes from immunoSEQ multiplex PCR, and its TCRdb copy is limited to in-frame clones, with some not included. The sample records 55,000 to 70,000 clones, 87% being singletons. If patients had autoimmune disease history or systemic immunosuppression, they were excluded. Study observations and caveats: With doses of 0.1 to 3.0 mg/kg, CD4+ and CD8+ blood T cells had undergone clonal expansion by week 6.

The source is an adult with an advanced solid tumor such as melanoma, head and neck, liver or kidney cancer. Sequencing used CD4+ or CD8+ T cells sorted from blood, obtained in a trial of the OX40 agonist ivuxolimab. The chain is built from TRBV2 and TRBJ2-1, with D hard to call. In nucleotides, the CDR3 is TGTGCCAGCAGCAGAGAGGCTGGGAATGAGCAGTTCTTC. Its protein product is CASSREAGNEQFF. Complete variable domain (other parts from reference TRBV2 and TRBJ2-1): EPEVTQTPSHQVTQMGQEVILRCVPISNHLYFYWYRQILGQKVEFLVSFYNNEISEKSEIFDDQFSVERPDGSNFTLKIRSTKLEDSAMYFCASSREAGNEQFFGPGTRLTVL.